The 6 T cell receptor beta chains below come from one sample, sequenced in a study of cytomegalovirus exposure and HLA in healthy donors. Amplification used 60 Vbeta primers and 13 Jbeta primers. Some clones are missing from TCRdb's copy, which holds only in-frame ones; the method was immunoSEQ multiplex PCR. The table has 120,000 to 150,000 clones, approximately 84% seen once. The sequencing sample was made of PBMCs. These receptors were collected from a middle-aged woman in good health and CMV-seronegative.

The rearrangement links TRBV9 to TRBJ2-2, with D uncertain. Germline V gene lookup returns CDR1 SGDLS and CDR2 YYNGEE. Trimming stripped 0 bases from V and 9 bases from J, with 9 bases between. This CDR3 spans 13 amino acids. The CDR3 sequence is CASSVASFRELFF. CDR3 coding DNA: TGTGCCAGCAGCGTAGCTAGTTTCAGGGAGCTGTTTTTT. Based on the CDR3 plus reference TRBV9 and TRBJ2-2, the full variable domain is DSGVTQTPKHLITATGQRVTLRCSPRSGDLSVYWYQQSLDQGLQFLIQYYNGEERAKGNILERFSAQQFPDLHSELNLSSLELGDSALYFCASSVASFRELFFGEGSRLTVL.

V usage is TRBV5-8 and J usage is TRBJ1-5; 9 bases are a match to TRBD1. The CDR3 has 17 amino acids. Germline trimming cut 2 bases from V and 3 bases from J; bases unmatched to any gene: 9. Germline V gene lookup returns CDR1 SGHTS and CDR2 YDEGEE. CDR3 nucleotide sequence: TGTGCCAGCAGCTTTTATCCGGGACAGGGAAACAATCAGCCCCAGCATTTT. Its translation is CASSFYPGQGNNQPQHF.

This rearrangement joins TRBV7-9 to TRBJ2-7; D perhaps matches TRBD1 (5 bases). V shed 2 bases and J shed 0 bases, with 11 bases lying between them. Germline loops: CDR1 SEHNR, CDR2 FQNEAQ (reference sequence). The CDR3 length is 15 residues. In nucleotides, the CDR3 is TGTGCCAGCAGCTTAAGGGGCGGTCTCTCCTACGAGCAGTACTTC. Translation gives CASSLRGGLSYEQYF.

V gene TRBV4-3 combines with J gene TRBJ2-1; TRBD2 agrees at 12 bases. Germline values: CDR1 LGHNA, CDR2 YSLEER. V shed 4 bases, J shed 1 base, and the junction held 2 bases outside the gene matches. The CDR3 contains 16 residues. As DNA, the CDR3 is TGCGCCAGCAGCCGACTAGCGGGAGATTCCTACAATGAGCAGTTCTTC. It is translated as CASSRLAGDSYNEQFF.

V usage is TRBV9 and J usage is TRBJ1-2; TRBD1 aligns across 9 bases. The V gene's germline CDR1 is SGDLS and CDR2 YYNGEE. CDR3 length: 18 residues. Trimming at V came to 3 bases and at J to 0 bases, leaving 12 bases not matched to a gene. CDR3 coding DNA: TGTGCCAGCAGCGGACCGAGGACAGGGGAGACAGCTAACTATGGCTACACCTTC. Protein product: CASSGPRTGETANYGYTF. The complete variable domain, with remaining parts taken from reference TRBV9 and TRBJ1-2, reads DSGVTQTPKHLITATGQRVTLRCSPRSGDLSVYWYQQSLDQGLQFLIQYYNGEERAKGNILERFSAQQFPDLHSELNLSSLELGDSALYFCASSGPRTGETANYGYTFGSGTRLTVV.

The chain couples TRBV9 to TRBJ2-7, with 7 nucleotides matching TRBD2. The germline V gene encodes CDR1 SGDLS and CDR2 YYNGEE. This CDR3 spans 15 amino acids. V lost 4 bases and J lost 3; bases outside the gene matches: 10. CDR3 region: CASSRGGREFYEQYF. Written as DNA, the CDR3 is TGTGCCAGCAGCCGAGGAGGGCGGGAGTTCTACGAGCAGTACTTC.